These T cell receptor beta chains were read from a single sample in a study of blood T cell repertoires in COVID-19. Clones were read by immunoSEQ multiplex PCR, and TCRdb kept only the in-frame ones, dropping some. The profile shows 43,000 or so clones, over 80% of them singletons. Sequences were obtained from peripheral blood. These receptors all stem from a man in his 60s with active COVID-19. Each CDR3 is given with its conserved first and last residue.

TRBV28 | CASSFILNNGQYF
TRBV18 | CASSPPGGWDEQFF
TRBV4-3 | CASSQGIGQGNTEAFF
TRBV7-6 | CASSLGLAGGSMADTQYF
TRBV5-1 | CASSYRDRVVDGYTF
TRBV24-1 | CATSDRGPTEAFF
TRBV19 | CASRDSLTEKLFF
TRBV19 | CASSMRDSPYEQYF
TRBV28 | CASSLLEETQYF
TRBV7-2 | CASSYRGGGAGSSYEQYF
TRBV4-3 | CASSQTGTGYNSPLHF
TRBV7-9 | CASRPPTGDSFYGYTF
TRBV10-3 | CATTGGDTQYF
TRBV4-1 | CASSQEYAASSYNEQFF
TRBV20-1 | CSASGTGYEQYF
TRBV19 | CASSVDSSGNTIYF
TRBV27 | CASRIREATEAFF
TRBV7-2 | CASSLPGQKDYGYTF
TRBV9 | CASSVRASGTDTQYF
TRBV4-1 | CASSPGQVINYGYTF
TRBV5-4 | CASSLGVQGSDTQYF
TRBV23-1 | CASSQFRGWGYEQYF
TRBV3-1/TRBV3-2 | CASSQLGSRYNEQFF
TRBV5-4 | CASSLAGGEGEKLFF
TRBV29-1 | CSVRGGTGGSTDTQYF
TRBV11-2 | CASTPGTGAHEQYF
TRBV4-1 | CASSQLGQKNTEAFF
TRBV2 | CASTRTGVIWNEQFF